Sequencing of this T cell receptor (beta chain) was carried out in a study of shared clonotypes between healthy human individuals. On sorted subsets, replicate PCRs used about 0.2 ug DNA, or tens of thousands of T cell genomes. Clones were sequenced by immunoSEQ multiplex PCR, and TCRdb holds only the in-frame ones, with some missing. The data hold millions of clones, with about 95% observed a single time. The naive CD8 population came from CD45RO-negative cells selected for CCR7, without terminally differentiated effector memory CD45RA+ cells. Each of the donors was a healthy adult who was HIV-negative and had not had a recent acute infection or vaccination. Only one count was recorded for this clone. As yet, its antigen is unknown. Whole-study findings and limits: Few donors limited the genetic and exposure-history diversity represented. In the sorted subsets, rarefaction showed sequencing was incomplete despite large depth.

This CDR3 is 16 amino acids long. The V gene end was trimmed by 0 bases and the J gene end by 4 bases; junction bases not matched to a gene: 4. Per the germline V gene, CDR1 is LGHNA and CDR2 is YSLEER. Sequencing was carried out using naive CD8+ T cells sorted from blood. The chain joins TRBV4-3 to TRBJ1-3; TRBD1 matches 9 bases. This TCR was sampled from a man aged 18-30 years in good health. CDR3 region: CASSQDRQGVGNTIYF. CDR3 nucleotide sequence: TGCGCCAGCAGCCAAGATCGACAGGGGGTGGGAAACACCATATATTTT.